These 9 T cell receptor beta chains originate from one sample sequenced in a study of OX40 agonist ivuxolimab in advanced cancers. The table came from immunoSEQ multiplex PCR; TCRdb's copy has only in-frame clones and leaves some out. Of tens of thousands of clones in the sample, 85% were seen once. Here the sequenced sample was CD4+ or CD8+ T cells sorted from blood, taken in a trial of the OX40 agonist ivuxolimab. The origin of the receptors is an adult with an advanced solid tumor such as melanoma, head and neck, liver or kidney cancer.

CDR3 sequence reads: CASSQVGQSGETQYF. Written as DNA, the CDR3 is TGCGCCAGCAGCCAAGTCGGGCAGTCTGGAGAGACCCAGTACTTC. J is TRBJ2-5 and V is TRBV4-3; D call uncertain. CDR1 and CDR2 (germline): LGHNA, YSLEER. CDR3 length equals 15 residues. Trimming took off 1 base at V and 4 bases at J, with 13 bases between the two ends.

V gene TRBV7-9 combines with J gene TRBJ1-1; 10 nucleotides match TRBD1. The CDR3 has 14 amino acids. The germline V gene has CDR1 SEHNR and CDR2 FQNEAQ (reference sequence). V was pared by 3 bases and J by 4 bases, with 2 bases of the junction left unmatched. The CDR3 reads CASSLGQGFTEAFF. In DNA form, the CDR3 reads TGTGCCAGCAGCTTGGGACAGGGGTTCACTGAAGCTTTCTTT.

This chain links TRBV15 with TRBJ1-2; D possibly corresponds to TRBD1 (6 bases). Trimming removed 2 bases from V and 2 bases from J, with 9 bases in between. CDR3 length equals 14 residues. The germline CDR1 and CDR2 sequences are LNHNV and YYDKDF (reference sequence). CDR3 sequence reads: CATSRNRVNYGYTF. In nucleotides, the CDR3 is TGTGCCACCAGCAGAAACAGGGTCAACTATGGCTACACCTTC.

This chain joins TRBV18 and TRBJ2-3; TRBD1 matches at 7 bases. V shed 5 bases and J 0 bases; nucleotides not matched to a gene: 8. The CDR3 has 16 amino acids. The germline gives CDR1 KGHSH, CDR2 LQKENI. CDR3 coding DNA: TGTGCCAGCTCATCCGGACAGGCCCCTAGCACAGATACGCAGTATTTT. The encoded protein is CASSSGQAPSTDTQYF.

This clone showed up just a few times. The chain uses TRBV5-8 and TRBJ2-6; D may be TRBD1 (6 bases). Germline values: CDR1 SGHTS, CDR2 YDEGEE. This CDR3 has 15 amino acids. V lost 6 bases to trimming and J lost 0 bases, with 10 bases between them. The CDR3 DNA follows: TGTGCCAGCATCCCCAGGGGCTCTGGGGCCAACGTCCTGACTTTC. Protein: CASIPRGSGANVLTF.

CDR3: CASSRPTDTQYF. Here the CDR3 DNA reads TGTGCCAGCAGCCGACCCACAGATACGCAGTATTTT. The chain carries TRBV5-4 and TRBJ2-3; D is undetermined. There are 12 residues in the CDR3. CDR1 and CDR2 (germline): SGHNT, YYREEE (reference sequence). The V end lost 4 bases, the J end lost 2 bases, and 5 bases lay between the germline ends. The full variable domain, with the rest looked up from reference TRBV5-4 and TRBJ2-3, is ETGVTQSPTHLIKTRGQQVTLRCSSQSGHNTVSWYQQALGQGPQFIFQYYREEENGRGNFPPRFSGLQFPNYSSELNVNALELDDSALYLCASSRPTDTQYFGPGTRLTVL.

This sequence joins TRBV7-9 and TRBJ1-2; 7 bases match TRBD1. Per the germline V gene, CDR1 is SEHNR and CDR2 is FQNEAQ (reference sequence). The length of the CDR3 is 14 residues. V shed 5 bases, J shed 8 bases, and the junction held 11 bases outside the gene matches. DNA for the CDR3: TGTGCCAGCAGCACTGAGACAGGGCCGGGGGGCTACACCTTC. Protein: CASSTETGPGGYTF. The variable domain in full, with the rest retrieved from reference TRBV7-9 and TRBJ1-2, is DTGVSQNPRHKITKRGQNVTFRCDPISEHNRLYWYRQTLGQGPEFLTYFQNEAQLEKSRLLSDRFSAERPKGSFSTLEIQRTEQGDSAMYLCASSTETGPGGYTFGSGTRLTVV.

The chain combines TRBV7-2 with TRBJ1-1; a possible D gene is TRBD1 (5 bases). V was pared by 3 bases and J by 4 bases, with 9 bases between. CDR1 and CDR2 (germline): SGHTA, FQGNSA. The CDR3 sequence is 13 residues long. The CDR3 loop is CASSFQGGTEAFF. DNA for the CDR3: TGTGCCAGCAGCTTCCAGGGAGGCACTGAAGCTTTCTTT.

The rearrangement uses TRBV29-1 and TRBJ2-3; 10 positions agree with TRBD2. Germline assignment: CDR1 SQVTM and CDR2 ANQGSEA. CDR3 length equals 13 residues. V trimming: 6 bases; J trimming: 3 bases; junction bases outside the gene matches: 3. This chain's CDR3 is CSVIAGGTDTQYF. CDR3 nucleotides: TGCAGCGTGATAGCGGGGGGTACAGATACGCAGTATTTT.